One and the same sample provided the 32 T cell receptor beta chains below, sequenced in a study of STAT3 mutations in large granular lymphocyte leukemia. The study's findings and limits: Every T-LGLL patient had at least one immunodominant TCRbeta clonotype.

The data were produced by immunoSEQ multiplex PCR, yet TCRdb's version contains in-frame clones alone and is incomplete. The sample includes about 10,000 clones, roughly 54% of them seen just once. The antigens for these receptors are not known. Sequences were obtained from peripheral blood mononuclear cells. The receptors were gathered from a boy aged 5-17 years with T-cell large granular lymphocyte leukemia. Some clones in this sample may be carry-over from other donors' samples.

V and J are TRBV14 and TRBJ2-7; a possible D gene is TRBD2 (6 bases). The CDR3 is 13 amino acids. Germline CDR1 is SGHDN and CDR2 is FVKESK. The V and J ends lost 7 bases and 2 bases respectively, with 12 bases between them. CDR3 protein: CASNTDYTYEQYF. CDR3 DNA: TGTGCCAGCAATACGGACTATACCTACGAGCAGTACTTC. The variable domain in full, with the rest retrieved from reference TRBV14 and TRBJ2-7, is EAGVTQFPSHSVIEKGQTVTLRCDPISGHDNLYWYRRVMGKEIKFLLHFVKESKQDESGMPNNRFLAERTGGTYSTLKVQPAELEDSGVYFCASNTDYTYEQYFGPGTRLTVT.

CDR3 coding DNA: TGTGCCAGCAGTGAAGCTGGGGGGCTCAGTGGCTACACCTTC. This encodes CASSEAGGLSGYTF. The chain is built from TRBV6-1 and TRBJ1-2; tentative D call: TRBD1 (6 bases). The ends were cut back, 0 bases at V and 7 bases at J, with 12 bases in the middle. Germline V gene sequence: CDR1 MNHNS, CDR2 SASEGT. CDR3 length: 14 residues.

The rearrangement uses TRBV29-1 and TRBJ2-7; D is tentatively TRBD1 or TRBD2 (5 bases each). Per germline, CDR1 SQVTM and CDR2 ANQGSEA. The length of the CDR3 is 12 residues. V lost 7 bases to trimming and J lost 5 bases, with 15 bases between them. CDR3 in DNA: TGCAGCGCCTCGGGACCCGAAGACGAGCAGTACTTC. Protein product: CSASGPEDEQYF.

This clone showed up just a few times. This chain connects TRBV7-9 to TRBJ1-4; D remains unclear. V lost 4 bases and J lost 3, with 12 bases in between. CDR3 length: 15 amino acids. Germline V gene data show CDR1 as SEHNR and CDR2 as FQNEAQ (reference sequence). The DNA for the CDR3 is TGTGCCAGCAGCTCCCTGAGGGAGGCTAATGAAAAACTGTTTTTT. Its protein product is CASSSLREANEKLFF.

The chain joins TRBV5-1 to TRBJ2-1, with TRBD2 identical over 11 bases. The V gene's germline CDR1 is SGHRS and CDR2 YFSETQ. With 4 bases clipped from V and 5 bases from J, the junction kept 5 bases outside the gene matches. The CDR3 extends over 15 amino acids. This CDR3 reads CASSRGLAEHNEQFF. CDR3 bases: TGCGCCAGCAGCAGGGGACTAGCGGAACACAATGAGCAGTTCTTC.

This clone was counted a few times. This chain's CDR3 is CASKYGGTDTQYF. The CDR3 DNA follows: TGCGCCAGCAAATACGGGGGAACAGATACGCAGTATTTT. This chain connects TRBV5-1 to TRBJ2-3, with D perhaps TRBD2 (6 bases). The CDR3 totals 13 residues. The germline CDR1 and CDR2 sequences are SGHRS and YFSETQ. V shed 6 bases and J shed 3 bases, with 11 bases lying between them.

A few counts support this clone. The chain recombines TRBV18 with TRBJ2-2, with 9 nucleotides matching TRBD2. This CDR3 is built from 18 residues. Germline V gene sequence: CDR1 KGHSH, CDR2 LQKENI. The trim removed 3 bases at V and 0 bases at J, leaving 8 bases unmatched. The chain's CDR3 is CASSPLAGNYANTGELFF. DNA for the CDR3: TGTGCCAGCTCACCTCTAGCGGGGAACTACGCGAACACCGGGGAGCTGTTTTTT.

The chain links TRBV29-1 to TRBJ2-5; D perhaps matches TRBD2 (5 bases). The CDR3 is made up of 11 amino acids. V lost 7 bases to trimming and J lost 5 bases, with 11 bases between them. The germline gives CDR1 SQVTM, CDR2 ANQGSEA. CDR3 sequence reads: CSDVEVETQYF. The CDR3 DNA reads as TGCAGCGACGTGGAGGTTGAGACCCAGTACTTC. The complete variable domain, with remaining parts taken from reference TRBV29-1 and TRBJ2-5, reads SAVISQKPSRDICQRGTSLTIQCQVDSQVTMMFWYRQQPGQSLTLIATANQGSEATYESGFVIDKFPISRPNLTFSTLTVSNMSPEDSSIYLCSDVEVETQYFGPGTRLLVL.

V is TRBV7-8 and J is TRBJ1-5, with 7 bases lining up with TRBD1. Germline CDR1 is SGHVS and CDR2 is FQNEAQ. The CDR3 extends over 13 amino acids. The J segment lost 6 bases and the V segment lost 6 bases, leaving 5 bases of the junction unmatched. In nucleotides, the CDR3 is TGTGCCAGCAGGAAGGGGGCAAGTCAGCCCCAGCATTTT. Translation: CASRKGASQPQHF. Using reference TRBV7-8 and TRBJ1-5 for the parts outside the CDR3, the full variable domain is GAGVSQSPRYKVAKRGQDVALRCDPISGHVSLFWYQQALGQGPEFLTYFQNEAQLDKSGLPSDRFFAERPEGSVSTLKIQRTQQEDSAVYLCASRKGASQPQHFGDGTRLSIL.

The chain combines TRBV11-2 with TRBJ2-1; 8 bases line up with TRBD2. The CDR3 consists of 16 residues. Germline assignment: CDR1 SGHAT and CDR2 FQNNGV. V lost 5 bases to trimming and J lost 2 bases; unmatched junction nucleotides: 8. Here the CDR3 reads CASSPRAGVTYNEQFF. As DNA, the CDR3 is TGTGCCAGCAGCCCACGAGCGGGAGTCACCTACAATGAGCAGTTCTTC.

Here the CDR3 reads CASSLGTEMGNQPQHF. CDR3 bases: TGCGCCAGCAGCTTGGGGACAGAGATGGGCAATCAGCCCCAGCATTTT. The chain links TRBV5-1 to TRBJ1-5; maybe TRBD1 (6 bases). This CDR3 region has 16 residues. The V end lost 0 bases, the J end lost 2 bases, and 12 bases lay between the germline ends. From germline, CDR1 is SGHRS and CDR2 YFSETQ.

This rearrangement joins TRBV5-1 to TRBJ2-7, with D perhaps TRBD2 (6 bases). In germline, CDR1 is SGHRS, CDR2 YFSETQ. The CDR3 is 15 amino acids. V dropped 4 bases and J dropped 0 bases, with 14 bases sitting between them. The CDR3 DNA follows: TGCGCCAGCAGCCTCCTAGCGACTAGCTCCTACGAGCAGTACTTC. It translates to CASSLLATSSYEQYF.

The V gene is TRBV5-1, the J gene TRBJ2-3; 9 positions match TRBD2. The ends lost 4 bases at V and 2 bases at J; junction bases unmatched: 11. CDR1 and CDR2 (germline): SGHRS, YFSETQ. CDR3 length equals 17 residues. CDR3 nucleotide sequence: TGCGCCAGCAGCGGGTCTCTAGCGGGGTCAAACACAGATACGCAGTATTTT. It codes for CASSGSLAGSNTDTQYF.

This chain uses TRBV4-2 with TRBJ2-5, with 9 bases aligning to TRBD2. Germline trimming cut 4 bases from V and 5 bases from J; bases unmatched to any gene: 11. Germline lookup yields CDR1 LGHNA and CDR2 YNFKEQ. There are 16 residues in the CDR3. This CDR3 is CASSPFGTSPTETQYF. CDR3 nucleotide sequence: TGTGCCAGCAGCCCTTTCGGGACTAGCCCCACCGAGACCCAGTACTTC.

The chain carries TRBV4-3 and TRBJ2-7; D call uncertain. V dropped 0 bases and J dropped 3 bases, with 9 bases sitting between them. This CDR3 comprises 14 residues. In germline, CDR1 is LGHNA, CDR2 YSLEER. DNA for the CDR3: TGCGCCAGCAGCCAAGAGGTGGCCAGCTACGAGCAGTACTTC. It encodes CASSQEVASYEQYF.

This chain connects TRBV9 to TRBJ1-5; 10 bases align to TRBD1. V was pared by 3 bases and J by 7 bases, with 7 bases of the junction left unmatched. The length of the CDR3 is 15 residues. Germline V CDR1 and CDR2: SGDLS, YYNGEE. The CDR3 is CASSEAGTGVQPQHF. The CDR3 DNA reads TGTGCCAGCAGCGAAGCCGGGACAGGGGTACAGCCCCAGCATTTT.

This clone was recorded a few times. This chain links TRBV4-1 with TRBJ2-3; no definite D call. CDR3 size: 16 residues. The ends were cut back, 5 bases at V and 2 bases at J, with 17 bases in the middle. Germline V lookup: CDR1 MGHRA, CDR2 YSYEKL. The CDR3 loop is CASSAGPGDTTDTQYF. As DNA, the CDR3 is TGCGCCAGCAGCGCCGGTCCAGGAGACACCACAGATACGCAGTATTTT.

The chain is built from TRBV19 and TRBJ1-5; D gene ambiguous. The CDR3 length is 12 residues. Per the germline V gene, CDR1 is LNHDA and CDR2 is SQIVND (reference sequence). V was clipped by 5 bases and J by 4 bases, with 6 bases between them. Here the CDR3 reads CASSWSNQPQHF. The CDR3, as DNA: TGTGCCAGTAGTTGGAGTAATCAGCCCCAGCATTTT.

This clone was seen only a few times. The rearrangement joins TRBV5-1 to TRBJ2-5; TRBD2 matches at 8 bases. V lost 0 bases, J lost 9 bases, and 7 bases stayed unmatched. The CDR3 consists of 14 residues. CDR1 and CDR2 from the germline V gene are SGHRS and YFSETQ. CDR3 nucleotide sequence: TGCGCCAGCAGCTTGGTCGGGGGGGACGTTTCCCAGTACTTC. Protein: CASSLVGGDVSQYF.

The rearrangement links TRBV4-2 to TRBJ1-2, with a weak D call TRBD1 (6 bases). The germline V gene has CDR1 LGHNA and CDR2 YNFKEQ. The V end lost 1 base, the J end lost 8 bases, and 11 bases lay between the germline ends. CDR3 length: 13 amino acids. The DNA for the CDR3 is TGTGCCAGCAGCCAAGGGACAGTTGCGGGCTACACCTTC. It encodes CASSQGTVAGYTF.

V gene TRBV7-8 combines with J gene TRBJ1-2; no definite D call. The V end was cut by 1 base, the J end by 4 bases, with 10 bases between. Germline lookup yields CDR1 SGHVS and CDR2 FQNEAQ. The CDR3 contains 14 residues. The DNA for the CDR3 is TGTGCCAGCAGCTTAGAGGGCTACCTCTATGGCTACACCTTC. This translates into CASSLEGYLYGYTF.

The chain combines TRBV30 with TRBJ1-5; 7 bases fit TRBD1. This CDR3 comprises 13 residues. V was clipped by 3 bases and J by 5 bases; unmatched bases: 4. The germline V gene encodes CDR1 GTSNPN and CDR2 SVGIG (reference sequence). The CDR3 sequence is CAWSVGTDQPQHF. Here the CDR3 DNA reads TGTGCCTGGAGCGTCGGGACAGATCAGCCCCAGCATTTT.

The chain carries TRBV5-1 and TRBJ1-2, with no clear D. The CDR3 sequence is 15 residues long. CDR1 is SGHRS, CDR2 YFSETQ, per germline. V was clipped by 6 bases and J by 0 bases, with 15 bases between them. CDR3 in DNA: TGCGCCAGCAAAACGGACTGGAATACTAACTATGGCTACACCTTC. Protein sequence: CASKTDWNTNYGYTF.

The V call is TRBV9, the J call TRBJ2-3; 9 nucleotides agree with TRBD2. In germline, CDR1 is SGDLS, CDR2 YYNGEE. The V segment lost 2 bases and the J segment 0 bases; nucleotides outside the gene matches: 1. The CDR3 contains 15 residues. The chain's CDR3 is CASSVSGGSTDTQYF. Here the CDR3 DNA reads TGTGCCAGCAGCGTGAGCGGGGGGAGCACAGATACGCAGTATTTT.

There are a few counts of this clone. The chain uses TRBV7-9 and TRBJ1-5, with D hard to call. The germline V gene has CDR1 SEHNR and CDR2 FQNEAQ (reference sequence). Trimming shortened V by 3 bases and J by 7 bases, and 7 bases separated the two germline ends. This CDR3 is built from 12 residues. In DNA form, the CDR3 reads TGTGCCAGCAGCTTCCCTGGCCAGCCCCAGCATTTT. It encodes CASSFPGQPQHF.

This clone appeared a few times. The V and J genes are TRBV7-9 and TRBJ2-7; 10 nucleotides match TRBD2. CDR3 size: 16 residues. The germline CDR1 and CDR2 sequences are SEHNR and FQNEAQ (reference sequence). The trim removed 3 bases at V and 3 bases at J, leaving 8 bases unmatched. Written as DNA, the CDR3 is TGTGCCAGCAGCTTTGGGCTAGCGGGAGAGGGCTACGAGCAGTACTTC. Translating it yields CASSFGLAGEGYEQYF.

V is TRBV30 and J is TRBJ1-2; 7 bases are shared with TRBD1. This CDR3 spans 13 amino acids. V lost 0 bases and J lost 6; bases outside the gene matches: 4. Germline values: CDR1 GTSNPN, CDR2 SVGIG (reference sequence). CDR3 loop: CAWSVGTDNGYTF. The DNA for the CDR3 is TGTGCCTGGAGTGTAGGGACAGACAATGGCTACACCTTC.

This clone was detected only once. The V gene is TRBV29-1, the J gene TRBJ2-1, with 11 bases that match TRBD2. CDR3 length: 13 residues. CDR1 is SQVTM and CDR2 is ANQGSEA in the germline V gene. J gave up 10 bases and V 4 bases, and 6 bases lay outside the gene matches. The CDR3 is CSVVVTSGAEQFF. In DNA, the CDR3 is TGCAGCGTTGTCGTGACTAGCGGGGCAGAGCAGTTCTTC.

The chain links TRBV5-1 to TRBJ1-6; tentatively, D is TRBD1 (6 bases). Germline CDR1 SGHRS, CDR2 YFSETQ. The CDR3 sequence is 15 residues long. V lost 0 bases and J 8 bases, leaving 12 bases between the germline ends. CDR3 region: CASSLGGGLDSPLHF. Written as DNA, the CDR3 is TGCGCCAGCAGCTTGGGAGGGGGGTTGGATTCACCCCTCCACTTT.

V gene TRBV5-1 combines with J gene TRBJ1-2; 7 bases align to TRBD1. Germline V CDR1 and CDR2: SGHRS, YFSETQ. J gave up 10 bases and V 0 bases, and 9 bases lay outside the gene matches. The CDR3 has 14 amino acids. The CDR3 loop is CASSLGGDSLLYTF. The CDR3 DNA is TGCGCCAGCAGCTTGGGGGGGGACAGTTTGCTCTACACCTTC.

This clone was detected only a few times. The chain employs TRBV19 and TRBJ1-5; TRBD1 is a possible D gene (5 bases). Germline CDR1 LNHDA, CDR2 SQIVND (reference sequence). The ends were cut back, 3 bases at V and 5 bases at J, with 14 bases in the middle. CDR3 size: 15 residues. The CDR3 is CASSIWGSGDQPQHF. DNA of the CDR3: TGTGCCAGTAGTATTTGGGGTTCGGGGGATCAGCCCCAGCATTTT.

This clone showed up just a few times. This sequence joins TRBV28 and TRBJ1-6; 9 bases agree with TRBD1. Germline V gene data show CDR1 as MDHEN and CDR2 as SYDVKM. The ends lost 6 bases at V and 9 bases at J; junction bases unmatched: 6. The CDR3 runs to 14 residues. The CDR3 DNA reads as TGTGCCAGCAGCCCGGGACAGGGTTTTTCACCCCTCCACTTT. This codes for CASSPGQGFSPLHF.